This T cell receptor beta chain was profiled in a study of T cells in localized non-small cell lung cancer. Germline CDR1 MDHEN, CDR2 SYDVKM. The CDR3 is made up of 16 amino acids. V dropped 0 bases and J dropped 4; count of bases not matched to a gene: 6. Using immunoSEQ multiplex PCR, the repertoire was profiled, and TCRdb retains in-frame clones only, with some absent. The sample has some 5,200 clones, 55% seen once. The source of this sequence is a male donor aged 60 or older with stage I squamous cell lung carcinoma. The chain carries TRBV28 and TRBJ2-5; 9 nucleotides agree with TRBD2. The sequenced sample was lymph node tissue, obtained before any cancer treatment. CDR3 loop: CASSLWAAGGSETQYF. In DNA, the CDR3 is TGTGCCAGCAGTTTATGGGCCGCGGGGGGGTCAGAGACCCAGTACTTC.